This T cell receptor beta chain appears in the sequencing data of a study of T cell responses to AZD1222 COVID-19 vaccine. Whole-study findings and limits: Most donors were white British and more were female, and clonal diversity was possibly underestimated. CD4 TCRs associated with vaccination spanned spike, dominating at 160-218 and 743-854. Repertoires were obtained only post-peak T cell response.

Trimming removed 4 bases at V and 7 bases at J, with 14 bases between. Germline V CDR1 and CDR2: SQVTM, ANQGSEA. The CDR3 has 12 amino acids. The repertoire was sequenced with immunoSEQ multiplex PCR; TCRdb's copy has only in-frame clones and lacks some. Of tens of thousands of clones detected, 80% to 90% appear once; the ten largest clones hold 10%. With respect to this clone: Antigen specificity is unknown.

V usage is TRBV29-1 and J usage is TRBJ2-7; no definite D call. This receptor was obtained from an adult in good health. Sequenced material: peripheral blood, taken on day 0 of MenACWY control vaccination. The CDR3 DNA is TGCAGCGTTGGATCCGGGTTCGGGGAGCAGTACTTC. Translating it yields CSVGSGFGEQYF.